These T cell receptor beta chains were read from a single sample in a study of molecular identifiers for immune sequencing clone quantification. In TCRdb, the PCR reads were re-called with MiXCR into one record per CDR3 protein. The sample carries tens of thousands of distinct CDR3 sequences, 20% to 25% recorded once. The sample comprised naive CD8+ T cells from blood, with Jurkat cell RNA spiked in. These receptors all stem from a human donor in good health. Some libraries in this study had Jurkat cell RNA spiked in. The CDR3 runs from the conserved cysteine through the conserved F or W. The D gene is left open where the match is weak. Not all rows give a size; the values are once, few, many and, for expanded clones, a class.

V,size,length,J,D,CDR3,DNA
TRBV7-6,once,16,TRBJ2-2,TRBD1,CACSSTGAFNTGELFF,TGTGCCTGCAGCTCGACAGGGGCCTTTAACACCGGGGAGCTGTTTTTT
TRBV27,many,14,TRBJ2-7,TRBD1,CASKVQTGRYEQYF,TGTGCCAGCAAAGTACAGACAGGGCGGTACGAGCAGTACTTC
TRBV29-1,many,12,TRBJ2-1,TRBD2,CSITSGSNEQFF,TGCAGCATAACTAGCGGGAGCAATGAGCAGTTCTTC
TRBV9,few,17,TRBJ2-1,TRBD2,CASSPRLAGGPYNEQFF,TGTGCCAGCAGCCCACGACTAGCGGGAGGGCCCTACAATGAGCAGTTCTTC
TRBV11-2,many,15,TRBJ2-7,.,CASSFGGGPPYEQYF,TGTGCCAGCAGCTTCGGCGGGGGCCCGCCCTACGAGCAGTACTTC
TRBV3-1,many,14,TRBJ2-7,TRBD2,CASSPTSGSGEQYF,TGTGCCAGCAGCCCCACTAGCGGGAGTGGGGAGCAGTACTTC
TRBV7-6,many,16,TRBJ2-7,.,CASSPPPGQGDYEQYF,TGTGCCAGCAGCCCCCCACCGGGACAAGGGGACTACGAGCAGTACTTC
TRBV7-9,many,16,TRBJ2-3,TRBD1,CASRHRDRAYTDTQYF,TGTGCCAGCAGACATAGGGACAGAGCATACACAGATACGCAGTATTTT
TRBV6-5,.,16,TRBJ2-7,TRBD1,CASSSSPPGQGYEQYF,TGTGCCAGCAGTTCCTCACCCCCGGGACAGGGCTACGAGCAGTACTTC
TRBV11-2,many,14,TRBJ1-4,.,CASSLGAISHELFF,TGTGCCAGCAGCTTAGGGGCTATCAGCCATGAACTGTTTTTT
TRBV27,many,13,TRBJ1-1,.,CASSATPGVEAFF,TGTGCCAGCAGTGCCACCCCCGGAGTTGAAGCTTTCTTT
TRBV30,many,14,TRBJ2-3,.,CAWSTLGSTDTQYF,TGTGCCTGGAGTACCCTCGGGAGCACAGATACGCAGTATTTT
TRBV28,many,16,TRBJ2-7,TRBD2,CASSTGLAGTSYEQYF,TGTGCCAGCAGTACGGGACTAGCGGGAACCTCCTACGAGCAGTACTTC
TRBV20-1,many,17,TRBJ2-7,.,CSARDGERGTGWYEQYF,TGCAGTGCTAGAGATGGGGAAAGGGGTACAGGGTGGTACGAGCAGTACTTC
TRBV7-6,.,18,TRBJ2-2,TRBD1,CASSLVPDRAITPGELFF,TGTGCCAGCAGCTTAGTACCGGACAGGGCAATTACGCCCGGGGAGCTGTTTTTT
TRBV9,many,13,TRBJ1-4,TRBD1,CASSPGTDEKLFF,TGTGCCAGCAGCCCCGGGACAGATGAAAAACTGTTTTTT
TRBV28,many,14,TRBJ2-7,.,CASSFLDTSYEQYF,TGTGCCAGCAGTTTTTTGGACACCTCCTACGAGCAGTACTTC
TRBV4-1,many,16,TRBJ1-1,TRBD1,CASSHLAGQGNTEAFF,TGCGCCAGCAGCCACCTCGCGGGACAGGGCAACACTGAAGCTTTCTTT
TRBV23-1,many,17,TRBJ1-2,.,CASSQSPLVTRRSGYTF,TGCGCCAGCAGTCAATCTCCTCTCGTTACCCGGCGGTCTGGCTACACCTTC
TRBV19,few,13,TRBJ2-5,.,CASRQGGGETQYF,TGTGCCAGTAGACAGGGCGGAGGGGAGACCCAGTACTTC
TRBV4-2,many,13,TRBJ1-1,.,CASSPGGPTEAFF,TGTGCCAGCAGCCCAGGTGGCCCCACTGAAGCTTTCTTT
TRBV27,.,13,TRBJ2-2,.,CAGSPTPPVELFF,TGTGCCGGCAGTCCCACGCCACCGGTCGAGCTGTTTTTT
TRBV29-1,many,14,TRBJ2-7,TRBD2,CSVERRQGGYEQYF,TGCAGCGTTGAGAGGAGGCAGGGAGGGTACGAGCAGTACTTC
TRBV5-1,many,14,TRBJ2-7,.,CASSLKGEAYEQYF,TGCGCCAGCAGCTTGAAGGGGGAGGCCTACGAGCAGTACTTC
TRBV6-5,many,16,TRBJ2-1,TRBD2,CASRPFSGGPYNEQFF,TGTGCCAGCAGACCATTTAGCGGGGGCCCCTACAATGAGCAGTTCTTC
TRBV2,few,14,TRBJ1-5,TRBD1,CASRGQGSYQPQHF,TGTGCCAGTCGGGGACAGGGGTCCTATCAGCCCCAGCATTTT
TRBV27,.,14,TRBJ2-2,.,CASSYRQFTGELFF,TGTGCCAGCAGTTATAGGCAGTTCACCGGGGAGCTGTTTTTT
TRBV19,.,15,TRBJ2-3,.,CASSMGGRGTDTQYF,TGTGCCAGTAGTATGGGCGGTCGGGGCACAGATACGCAGTATTTT
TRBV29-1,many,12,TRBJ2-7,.,CSVSTGSYEQYF,TGCAGCGTCTCGACCGGATCCTACGAGCAGTACTTC
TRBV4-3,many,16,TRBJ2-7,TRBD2,CASSQDRTSGAYEQYF,TGCGCCAGCAGCCAAGATAGGACTAGCGGGGCATACGAGCAGTACTTC
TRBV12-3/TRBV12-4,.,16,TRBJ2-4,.,CASSYSGFRAKNIQYF,TGTGCCAGCAGTTATTCGGGATTCAGAGCCAAAAACATTCAGTACTTC
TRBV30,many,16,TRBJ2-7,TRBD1,CAWSEPTGDNSYEQYF,TGTGCCTGGAGTGAGCCCACAGGGGATAACTCCTACGAGCAGTACTTC